Listed below are T cell receptor beta chains from one sample, sequenced in a study of blood T cells in healthy people across ages. TCRdb called the 5' RACE reads again in MiXCR, with one record for every CDR3 protein. The data hold about 1.5 million distinct CDR3 sequences, with approximately 43% observed a single time. Sequencing was done on a sample of blood. These receptor sequences come from a woman in her late teens or twenties in good health. CDR3s include the opening cysteine and the closing phenylalanine or tryptophan. D genes are given only for firm matches. Clone size is not always given. Where it is, it says once, few, many or a class for expanded clones.

>TRBD2|few|TRBJ2-3|TRBV4-2
TGTGCCAGCAGCCAAGAATTGAGCGGGATAGGCACAGATACGCAGTATTTT
CASSQELSGIGTDTQYF
>.|.|TRBJ1-5|TRBV2
TGTGCCAGTGGTAGGGAGAGCAATCAGCCCCAGCATTTT
CASGRESNQPQHF
>.|.|TRBJ2-3|TRBV5-1
TGCGCCAGCAGCTTGCTAATCCCCTCTAGCACAGATACGCAGTATTTT
CASSLLIPSSTDTQYF
>.|.|TRBJ1-4|TRBV14
TGTGCCAGCAGCTACGCGGCAGGAAGAAATGAAAAACTGTTTTTT
CASSYAAGRNEKLFF
>.|once|TRBJ1-5|TRBV5-6
TGTGCCAGCAGCTTGGGGACGGGGGCTAGCAATCAGCCCCAGCATTTT
CASSLGTGASNQPQHF
>TRBD1|few|TRBJ1-2|TRBV2
TGTGCCAGCAGGCCGGGACAGGGAAGCCTAGTTGGCTACACCTTC
CASRPGQGSLVGYTF
>TRBD2|.|TRBJ2-1|TRBV7-2
TGTGCCAGCAGCTTCGGGACTAGCGGGAGTACCTACGAGCAGTTCTTC
CASSFGTSGSTYEQFF
>.|few|TRBJ1-4|TRBV5-1
TGCGCCAGCAGCTCCTTACAGGGATTCGCTAATGAAAAACTGTTTTTT
CASSSLQGFANEKLFF
>TRBD2|many|TRBJ2-1|TRBV20-1
TGCAGTGCTAGAGCTAGCGGGAGTTACAATGAGCAGTTCTTC
CSARASGSYNEQFF
>TRBD2|.|TRBJ2-1|TRBV7-8
TGTGCCAGCAGCCACCAACTAGCGGTCACCTACAATGAGCGGTTCTTC
CASSHQLAVTYNERFF
>TRBD1|few|TRBJ2-7|TRBV6-5
TGTGCCAGCAGTAAAGACAGGGGGACGTCCTACGAGCAGTACTTC
CASSKDRGTSYEQYF
>.|few|TRBJ2-1|TRBV5-1
TGCGCCAGCACCACTTCTACAGGGTTTCAGGGAAATGAGCAGTTCTTC
CASTTSTGFQGNEQFF
>TRBD1|.|TRBJ2-4|TRBV19
TGTGCCAGTAGTATCCCGGACAGGCATCGGCACAATGAGCAGTACTTC
CASSIPDRHRHNEQYF
>.|few|TRBJ1-1|TRBV15
TGTGCCACCAGCGGGTCCGGGACGGGGAACACTGAAGCTTTCTTT
CATSGSGTGNTEAFF
>.|few|TRBJ2-7|TRBV7-9
TGTGCCAGCAGCTTAGCGCTTGCGGGTATATCCTACGAGCAGTACTTC
CASSLALAGISYEQYF
>.|few|TRBJ2-1|TRBV4-3
TGCGCCAGCAGCCAGCAAGCGGGCGATGAGCAGTTCTTC
CASSQQAGDEQFF
>TRBD1|few|TRBJ1-1|TRBV5-1
TGCGCCAGCAGCAACGGGACAGGTTGGTTGCCTGAAGCTTTCTTT
CASSNGTGWLPEAFF
>.|few|TRBJ2-7|TRBV20-1
TGCAGTGCTAGAGGACTTCGAGACAGTAGCCTTTCCTACGAGCAGTACTTC
CSARGLRDSSLSYEQYF
>.|.|TRBJ2-1|TRBV7-8
TGTGCCAGCAGCTCCGCGAGAACTAGAGGTGAGCAGTTCTTC
CASSSARTRGEQFF